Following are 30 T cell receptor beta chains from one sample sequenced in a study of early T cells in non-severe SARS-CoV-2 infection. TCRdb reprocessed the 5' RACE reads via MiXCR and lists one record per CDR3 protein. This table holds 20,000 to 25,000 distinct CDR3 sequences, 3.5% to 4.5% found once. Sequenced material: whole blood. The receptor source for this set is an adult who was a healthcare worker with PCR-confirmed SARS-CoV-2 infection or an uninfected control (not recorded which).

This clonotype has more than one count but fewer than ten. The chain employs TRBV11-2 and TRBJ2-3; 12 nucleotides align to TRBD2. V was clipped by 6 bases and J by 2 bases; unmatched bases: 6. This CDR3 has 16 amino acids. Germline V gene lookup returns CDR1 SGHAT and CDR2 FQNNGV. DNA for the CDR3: TGTGCCAGCAGGTCACTAGCGGGGGGTCTCACAGATACGCAGTATTTT. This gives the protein CASRSLAGGLTDTQYF.

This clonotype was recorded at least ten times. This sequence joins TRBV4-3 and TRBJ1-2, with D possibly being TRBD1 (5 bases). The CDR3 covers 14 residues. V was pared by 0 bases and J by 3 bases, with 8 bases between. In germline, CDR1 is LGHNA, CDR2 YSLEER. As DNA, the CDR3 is TGCGCCAGCAGCCAAGATCCCAGGGACTATGGCTACACCTTC. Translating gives CASSQDPRDYGYTF.

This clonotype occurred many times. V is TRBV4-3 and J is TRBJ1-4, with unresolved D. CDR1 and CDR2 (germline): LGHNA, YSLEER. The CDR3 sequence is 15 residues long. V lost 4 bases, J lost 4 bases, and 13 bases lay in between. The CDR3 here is CASSPSPRNNEKLFF. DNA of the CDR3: TGCGCCAGCAGCCCAAGCCCCAGGAATAATGAAAAACTGTTTTTT.

Here the CDR3 DNA reads TGTGCCAGCACCAGGGGGTGGGGAGTCTACGAGCAGTACTTC. Residues: CASTRGWGVYEQYF. The chain recombines TRBV6-2 or TRBV6-3 with TRBJ2-7, with 7 bases aligning to TRBD1. Germline V gene lookup returns CDR1 MNHEY and CDR2 SVGEGT. The CDR3 extends over 14 amino acids. J was trimmed by 3 bases and V by 7 bases; bases with no gene match: 9.

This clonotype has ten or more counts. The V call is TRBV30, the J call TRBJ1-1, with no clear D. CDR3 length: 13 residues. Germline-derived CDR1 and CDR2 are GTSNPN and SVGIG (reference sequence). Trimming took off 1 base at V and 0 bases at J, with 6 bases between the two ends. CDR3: CAWSDVVNTEAFF. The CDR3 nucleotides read TGTGCCTGGAGTGATGTGGTGAACACTGAAGCTTTCTTT.

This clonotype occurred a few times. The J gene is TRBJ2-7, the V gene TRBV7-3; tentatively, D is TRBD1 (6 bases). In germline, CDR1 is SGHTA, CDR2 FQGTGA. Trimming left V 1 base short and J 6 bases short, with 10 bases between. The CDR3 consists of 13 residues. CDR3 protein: CASSLNQGREQYF. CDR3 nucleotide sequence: TGTGCCAGCAGCTTAAATCAGGGGCGCGAGCAGTACTTC.

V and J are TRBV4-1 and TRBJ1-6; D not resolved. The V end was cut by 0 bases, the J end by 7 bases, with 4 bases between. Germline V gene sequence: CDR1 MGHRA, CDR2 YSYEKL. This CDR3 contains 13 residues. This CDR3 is CASSQDRNSPLHF. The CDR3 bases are TGCGCCAGCAGCCAAGACAGAAATTCACCCCTCCACTTT.

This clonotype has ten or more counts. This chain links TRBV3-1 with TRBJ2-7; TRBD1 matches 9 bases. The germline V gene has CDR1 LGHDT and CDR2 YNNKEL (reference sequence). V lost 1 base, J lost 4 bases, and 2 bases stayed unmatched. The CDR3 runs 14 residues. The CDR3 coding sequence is TGTGCCAGCAGCCAAGGGACAGGGGATTACGAGCAGTACTTC. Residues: CASSQGTGDYEQYF.

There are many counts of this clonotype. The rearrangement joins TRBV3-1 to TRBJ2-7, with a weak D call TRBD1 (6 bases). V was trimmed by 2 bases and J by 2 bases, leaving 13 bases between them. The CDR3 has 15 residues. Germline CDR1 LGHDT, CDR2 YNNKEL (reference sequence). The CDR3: CASSQLLGQPYEQYF. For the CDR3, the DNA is TGTGCCAGCAGCCAACTACTGGGACAACCCTACGAGCAGTACTTC.

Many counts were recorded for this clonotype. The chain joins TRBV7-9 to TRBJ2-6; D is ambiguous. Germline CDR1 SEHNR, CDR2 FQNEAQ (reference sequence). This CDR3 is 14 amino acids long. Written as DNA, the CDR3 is TGTGCTGTGGCAGTTCTCTCTGGGGCCAACGTCCTGACTTTC. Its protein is CAVAVLSGANVLTF.

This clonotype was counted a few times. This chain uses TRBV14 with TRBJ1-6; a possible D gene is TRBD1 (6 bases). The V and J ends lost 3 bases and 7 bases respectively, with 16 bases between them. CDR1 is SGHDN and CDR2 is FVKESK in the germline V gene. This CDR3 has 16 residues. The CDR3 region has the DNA TGTGCCAGCAGCCACATTGGGGGGCGCGAGAATTCACCCCTCCACTTT. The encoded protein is CASSHIGGRENSPLHF. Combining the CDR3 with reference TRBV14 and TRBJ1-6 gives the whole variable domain EAGVTQFPSHSVIEKGQTVTLRCDPISGHDNLYWYRRVMGKEIKFLLHFVKESKQDESGMPNNRFLAERTGGTYSTLKVQPAELEDSGVYFCASSHIGGRENSPLHFGNGTRLTVT.

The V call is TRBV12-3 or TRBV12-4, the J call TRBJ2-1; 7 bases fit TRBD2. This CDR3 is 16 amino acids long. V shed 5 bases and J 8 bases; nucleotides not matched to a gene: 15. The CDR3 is CASSPRGGWRTDEQFF. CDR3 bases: TGTGCCAGCAGTCCCCGGGGAGGGTGGCGAACCGATGAGCAGTTCTTC.

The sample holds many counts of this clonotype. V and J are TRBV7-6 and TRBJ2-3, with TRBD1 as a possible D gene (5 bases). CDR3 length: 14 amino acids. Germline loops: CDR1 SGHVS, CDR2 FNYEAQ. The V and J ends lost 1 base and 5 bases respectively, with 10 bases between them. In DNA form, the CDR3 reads TGTGCCAGCAGCTTAGTTCTAGGGGTAGATACGCAGTATTTT. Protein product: CASSLVLGVDTQYF.

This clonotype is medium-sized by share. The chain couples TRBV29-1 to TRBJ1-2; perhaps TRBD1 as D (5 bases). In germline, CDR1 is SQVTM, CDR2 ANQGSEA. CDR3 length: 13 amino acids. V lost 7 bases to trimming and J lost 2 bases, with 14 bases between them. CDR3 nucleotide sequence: TGCAGCGGCTGGTGGGGCGAGAACTATGGCTACACCTTC. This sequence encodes CSGWWGENYGYTF. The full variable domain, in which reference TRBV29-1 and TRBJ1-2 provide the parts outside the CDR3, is SAVISQKPSRDICQRGTSLTIQCQVDSQVTMMFWYRQQPGQSLTLIATANQGSEATYESGFVIDKFPISRPNLTFSTLTVSNMSPEDSSIYLCSGWWGENYGYTFGSGTRLTVV.

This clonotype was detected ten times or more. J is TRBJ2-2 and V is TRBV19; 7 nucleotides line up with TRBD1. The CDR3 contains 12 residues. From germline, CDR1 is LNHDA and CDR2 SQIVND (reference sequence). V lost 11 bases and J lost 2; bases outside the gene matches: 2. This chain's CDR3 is CAGTANTGELFF. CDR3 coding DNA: TGTGCCGGGACAGCAAACACCGGGGAGCTGTTTTTT.

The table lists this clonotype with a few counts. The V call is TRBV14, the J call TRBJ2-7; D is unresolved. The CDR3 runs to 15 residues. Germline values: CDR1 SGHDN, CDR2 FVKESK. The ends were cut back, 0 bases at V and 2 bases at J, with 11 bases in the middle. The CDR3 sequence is CASSQDGPFPYEQYF. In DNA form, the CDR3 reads TGTGCCAGCAGCCAAGACGGTCCATTCCCCTACGAGCAGTACTTC.

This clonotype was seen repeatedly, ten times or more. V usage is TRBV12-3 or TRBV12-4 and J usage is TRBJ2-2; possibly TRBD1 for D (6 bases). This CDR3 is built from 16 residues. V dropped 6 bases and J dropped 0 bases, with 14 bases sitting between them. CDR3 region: CASRTAGAPNTGELFF. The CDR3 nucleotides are TGTGCCAGCAGGACCGCAGGGGCCCCGAACACCGGGGAGCTGTTTTTT.

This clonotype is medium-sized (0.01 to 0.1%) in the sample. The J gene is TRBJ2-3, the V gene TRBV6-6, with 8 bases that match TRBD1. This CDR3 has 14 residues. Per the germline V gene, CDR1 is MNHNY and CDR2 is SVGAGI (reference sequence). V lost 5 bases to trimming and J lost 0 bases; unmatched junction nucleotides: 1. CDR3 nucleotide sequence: TGTGCCAGCAGTAGGACAGGGAGCACAGATACGCAGTATTTT. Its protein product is CASSRTGSTDTQYF.

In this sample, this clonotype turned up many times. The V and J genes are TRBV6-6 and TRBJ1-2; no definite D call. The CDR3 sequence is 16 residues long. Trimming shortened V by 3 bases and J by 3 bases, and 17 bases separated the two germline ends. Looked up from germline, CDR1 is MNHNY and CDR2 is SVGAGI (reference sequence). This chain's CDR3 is CASSYTLARSYYGYTF. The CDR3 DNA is TGTGCCAGCAGTTATACCCTCGCCCGGAGTTACTATGGCTACACCTTC.

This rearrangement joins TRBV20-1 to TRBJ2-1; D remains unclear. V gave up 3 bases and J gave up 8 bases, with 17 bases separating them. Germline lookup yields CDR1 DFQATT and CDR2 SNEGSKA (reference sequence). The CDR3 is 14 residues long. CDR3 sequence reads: CSASPGLVGYEQFF. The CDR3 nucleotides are TGCAGTGCTAGCCCTGGTCTAGTAGGCTATGAGCAGTTCTTC.

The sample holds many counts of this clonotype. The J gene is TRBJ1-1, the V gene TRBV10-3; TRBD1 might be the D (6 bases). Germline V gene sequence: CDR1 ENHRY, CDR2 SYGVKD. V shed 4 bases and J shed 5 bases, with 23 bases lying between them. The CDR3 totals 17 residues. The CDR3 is CAISGGFSGGPRTEAFF. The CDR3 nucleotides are TGTGCCATCAGTGGAGGGTTCAGCGGGGGCCCGCGGACTGAAGCTTTCTTT.

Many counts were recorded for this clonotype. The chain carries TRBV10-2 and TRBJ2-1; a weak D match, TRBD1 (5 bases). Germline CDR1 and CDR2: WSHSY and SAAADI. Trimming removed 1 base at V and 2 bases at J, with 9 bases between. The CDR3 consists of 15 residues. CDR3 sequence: CASSEYPGTYNEQFF. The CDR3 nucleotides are TGCGCCAGCAGTGAGTACCCAGGGACCTACAATGAGCAGTTCTTC.

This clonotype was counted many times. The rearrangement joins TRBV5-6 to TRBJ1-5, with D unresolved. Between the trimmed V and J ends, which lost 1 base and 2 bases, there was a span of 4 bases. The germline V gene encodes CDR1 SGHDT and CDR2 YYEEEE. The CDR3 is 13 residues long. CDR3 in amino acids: CASSLSRNQPQHF. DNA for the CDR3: TGTGCCAGCAGCTTGTCGCGCAATCAGCCCCAGCATTTT.

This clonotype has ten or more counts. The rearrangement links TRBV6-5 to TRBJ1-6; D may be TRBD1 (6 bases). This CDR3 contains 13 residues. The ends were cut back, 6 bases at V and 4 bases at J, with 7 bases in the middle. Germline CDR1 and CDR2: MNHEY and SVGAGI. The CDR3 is CASRRGYNSPLHF. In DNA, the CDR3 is TGTGCCAGCAGGAGGGGGTATAATTCACCCCTCCACTTT.

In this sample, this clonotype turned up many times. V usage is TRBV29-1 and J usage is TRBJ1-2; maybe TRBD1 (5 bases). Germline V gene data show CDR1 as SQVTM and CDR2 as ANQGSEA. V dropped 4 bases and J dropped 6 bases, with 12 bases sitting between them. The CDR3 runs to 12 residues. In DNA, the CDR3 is TGCAGCGTTGGACACGAAGGGGATGGCTACACCTTC. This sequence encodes CSVGHEGDGYTF.

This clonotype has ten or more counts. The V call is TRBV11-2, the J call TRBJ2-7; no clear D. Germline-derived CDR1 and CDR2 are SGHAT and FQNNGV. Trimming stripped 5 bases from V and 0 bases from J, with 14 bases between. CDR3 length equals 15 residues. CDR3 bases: TGTGCCAGCAGCCGACCGAACAGCTACTCCTACGAGCAGTACTTC. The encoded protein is CASSRPNSYSYEQYF.

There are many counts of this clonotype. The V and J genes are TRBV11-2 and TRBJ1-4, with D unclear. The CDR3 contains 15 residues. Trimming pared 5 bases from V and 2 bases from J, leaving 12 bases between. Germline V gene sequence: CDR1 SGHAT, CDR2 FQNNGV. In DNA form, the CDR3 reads TGTGCCAGCAGCGCCCAGGCGGCTACTAATGAAAAACTGTTTTTT. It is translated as CASSAQAATNEKLFF.

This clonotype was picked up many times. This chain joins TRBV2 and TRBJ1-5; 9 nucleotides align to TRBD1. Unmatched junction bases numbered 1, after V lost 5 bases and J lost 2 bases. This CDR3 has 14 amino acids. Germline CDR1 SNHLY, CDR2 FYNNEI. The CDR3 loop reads CASSWTGGNQPQHF. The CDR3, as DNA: TGTGCCAGCAGTTGGACAGGGGGCAATCAGCCCCAGCATTTT.

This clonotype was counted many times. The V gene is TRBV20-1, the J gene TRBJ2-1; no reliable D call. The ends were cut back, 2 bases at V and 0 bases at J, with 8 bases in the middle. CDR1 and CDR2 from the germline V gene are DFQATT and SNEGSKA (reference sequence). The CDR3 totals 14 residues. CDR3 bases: TGCAGTGCTAGAAGGCCGCCCTCCTACAATGAGCAGTTCTTC. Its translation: CSARRPPSYNEQFF.

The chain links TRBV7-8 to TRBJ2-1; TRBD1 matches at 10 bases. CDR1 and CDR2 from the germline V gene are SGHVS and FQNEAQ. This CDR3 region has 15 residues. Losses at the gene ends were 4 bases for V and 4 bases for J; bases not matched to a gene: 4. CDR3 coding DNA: TGTGCCAGCAGCTGGGACAGGGGAAAATACAATGAGCAGTTCTTC. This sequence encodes CASSWDRGKYNEQFF.